A single sample is the source of the 20 T cell receptor beta chains below, sequenced in a study of regulatory T cells in long-lasting Graves disease. TCR beta libraries were built with iRepertoire HTBI primers and Arm-PCR of CDR3 regions. One entry per CDR3 protein results from TCRdb running MiXCR on the multiplex PCR reads. Of roughly 450,000 distinct CDR3 sequences listed, under 25% were seen once; the top ten hold around 12%. Time point specified: persistent/refractory GD, antithyroid drugs over 5 years with positive TRAb. There was RNA extracted from PBMCs, and the TCR library was made from it. This material consisted of peripheral blood mononuclear cells (PBMCs), taken when the disease was refractory, from a patient treated with antithyroid drugs. These TCRs come from a female donor with Graves disease.

In its sample, this clonotype was seen many times. The rearrangement joins TRBV6-1 to TRBJ2-7; D is perhaps TRBD2 (7 bases). The CDR3 extends over 14 amino acids. Germline V gives CDR1 MNHNS, CDR2 SASEGT. V was pared by 11 bases and J by 0 bases, with 17 bases between. The CDR3: CALRARGRSYEQYF. The CDR3 nucleotides read TGTGCCCTCCGGGCGCGGGGGCGCTCCTACGAGCAGTACTTC.

The chain uses TRBV5-6 and TRBJ2-7, with D perhaps matching TRBD1 (6 bases). CDR1 and CDR2 (germline): SGHDT, YYEEEE. Trimming left V 0 bases short and J 4 bases short, with 11 bases between. The CDR3 loop spans 14 amino acids. DNA of the CDR3: TGTGCCAGCAGCTTGGGACAGGCCGTTTACGAGCAGTACTTC. The encoded protein is CASSLGQAVYEQYF.

This chain joins TRBV16 and TRBJ1-5; D is unclear. CDR3 size: 17 residues. Germline assignment: CDR1 KGHSY and CDR2 FQNENV. Trimming removed 0 bases from V and 5 bases from J, with 17 bases in between. The CDR3 loop is CASSQSGLRNVDQPQHF. CDR3 sequence (DNA): TGTGCCAGCAGCCAATCCGGGCTCCGAAACGTTGATCAGCCCCAGCATTTT.

The chain uses TRBV5-1 and TRBJ1-1; TRBD1 matches at 9 bases. There are 17 residues in the CDR3. Unmatched junction bases numbered 14, after V lost 4 bases and J lost 4 bases. Germline CDR1 SGHRS, CDR2 YFSETQ. In nucleotides, the CDR3 is TGCGCCAGCAGCCGCAAACAGGGGGCCCCGGGGACCACTGAAGCTTTCTTT. Translating gives CASSRKQGAPGTTEAFF.

This clonotype has at least ten counts. The rearrangement joins TRBV27 to TRBJ1-1, with TRBD1 matching over 12 bases. V shed 5 bases, J shed 7 bases, and the junction held 5 bases outside the gene matches. This CDR3 is 14 amino acids long. Germline-derived CDR1 and CDR2 are MNHEY and SMNVEV (reference sequence). DNA of the CDR3: TGTGCCAGCAGTCCCGGGACAGGGGGCGGTGAAGCTTTCTTT. It encodes CASSPGTGGGEAFF.

Many counts were recorded for this clonotype. The J gene is TRBJ2-5, the V gene TRBV7-2; 8 bases fit TRBD2. The V gene end was trimmed by 6 bases and the J gene end by 5 bases; junction bases not matched to a gene: 8. Germline loops: CDR1 SGHTA, CDR2 FQGNSA. This CDR3 spans 14 amino acids. CDR3 amino acids: CASRRAGGLETQYF. The CDR3 region has the DNA TGTGCCAGCAGGCGCGCGGGAGGTCTTGAGACCCAGTACTTC.

On this clonotype: One base away lies a much larger clone, so this may be a sequencing read error. The chain recombines TRBV7-2 with TRBJ1-6; D may be TRBD1 (6 bases). This CDR3 has 16 residues. CDR1 and CDR2 from the germline V gene are SGHTA and FQGNSA. The CDR3 region is CASSLGGGLYNSPLYF. CDR3 nucleotide sequence: TGTGCCAGCAGCTTAGGAGGGGGACTTTATAATTCACCCCTCTACTTT.

Points on this clonotype: Being one base from a much bigger clone, this may be a read error. This sequence joins TRBV7-6 and TRBJ2-6; the D is unclear. V gave up 1 base and J gave up 4 bases, with 5 bases separating them. Germline V lookup: CDR1 SGHVS, CDR2 FNYEAQ. The CDR3 loop spans 14 amino acids. CDR3 sequence: CASSLVLGANVLTF. Here the CDR3 DNA reads TGTGCCAGCAGCTTAGTGTTGGGGGCCAACGTCCTGACTTTC.

This clonotype was found many times. This sequence joins TRBV6-1 and TRBJ1-2; 8 positions match TRBD1. Germline values: CDR1 MNHNS, CDR2 SASEGT. The CDR3 is 13 amino acids. V was clipped by 7 bases and J by 4 bases; unmatched bases: 5. Written as DNA, the CDR3 is TGTGCCAGCACCTTCCAGGGGGCCTATGGCTACACCTTC. Its translation: CASTFQGAYGYTF.

The chain couples TRBV9 to TRBJ2-3; unclear D gene. Trimming shortened V by 2 bases and J by 6 bases, and 10 bases separated the two germline ends. CDR3 length equals 13 residues. Per the germline V gene, CDR1 is SGDLS and CDR2 is YYNGEE. CDR3 sequence (DNA): TGTGCCAGCAGCGTCTTGGCTGAGGATACGCAGTATTTT. Its translation: CASSVLAEDTQYF. The complete variable domain, with remaining parts taken from reference TRBV9 and TRBJ2-3, reads DSGVTQTPKHLITATGQRVTLRCSPRSGDLSVYWYQQSLDQGLQFLIQYYNGEERAKGNILERFSAQQFPDLHSELNLSSLELGDSALYFCASSVLAEDTQYFGPGTRLTVL.

About this clonotype itself: With a much larger clone just one base away, this may be a read error. This chain joins TRBV28 and TRBJ1-5; 8 bases are shared with TRBD1. In germline, CDR1 is MDHEN, CDR2 SYDVKM. The CDR3 spans 14 residues. V lost 6 bases, J lost 9 bases, and 10 bases stayed unmatched. The CDR3 bases are TGTGCCAGCAGGATACCGACAGGGGTCAGGCCCCAGCATTTT. This gives the protein CASRIPTGVRPQHF.

The chain employs TRBV11-2 and TRBJ2-5; TRBD1 matches 7 bases. J was trimmed by 1 base and V by 3 bases; bases with no gene match: 8. This CDR3 is 16 amino acids long. From germline, CDR1 is SGHAT and CDR2 FQNNGV. The DNA for the CDR3 is TGTGCCAGCAGCTTCCGGGACAGAGCTAGCCAAGAGACCCAGTACTTC. Its translation is CASSFRDRASQETQYF.

This clonotype was detected many times. This chain uses TRBV28 with TRBJ1-1; D is perhaps TRBD1 (5 bases). V gave up 2 bases and J gave up 1 base, with 11 bases separating them. This CDR3 spans 15 amino acids. Germline V lookup: CDR1 MDHEN, CDR2 SYDVKM. The CDR3, as DNA: TGTGCCAGCAGTTTAGGGGCATACCGGAACACTGAAGCTTTCTTT. Translating gives CASSLGAYRNTEAFF.

The chain couples TRBV9 to TRBJ2-1; 10 nucleotides match TRBD2. Germline CDR1 reads SGDLS; CDR2 reads YYNGEE. The CDR3 loop spans 15 amino acids. V shed 2 bases, J shed 3 bases, and the junction held 2 bases outside the gene matches. CDR3 bases: TGTGCCAGCAGCGTTGGACTAGCGGACTACAATGAGCAGTTCTTC. It yields the protein CASSVGLADYNEQFF.

V gene TRBV6-4 combines with J gene TRBJ2-7; the match to TRBD2 covers 10 bases. The length of the CDR3 is 15 residues. V shed 5 bases and J 5 bases; nucleotides not matched to a gene: 9. CDR1 and CDR2 (germline): MRHNA, SNTAGT. CDR3 amino acids: CASSSTSGRENEQYF. The CDR3, as DNA: TGTGCCAGCAGTTCCACCAGCGGGAGGGAAAACGAGCAGTACTTC.

This clonotype was picked up many times. The chain joins TRBV27 to TRBJ1-6, with 7 bases lining up with TRBD1. CDR3 length: 15 amino acids. V trimming: 1 base; J trimming: 6 bases; junction bases outside the gene matches: 3. Per germline, CDR1 MNHEY and CDR2 SMNVEV (reference sequence). In nucleotides, the CDR3 is TGTGCCAGCAGTTTATTCGGGACAGCTAATTCACCCCTCCACTTT. Protein product: CASSLFGTANSPLHF.

Ten or more counts support this clonotype. The chain employs TRBV12-5 and TRBJ2-5; TRBD2 matches at 9 bases. Germline loops: CDR1 LGHNT, CDR2 FRNRAP. The CDR3 is 18 residues long. J was trimmed by 1 base and V by 0 bases; bases with no gene match: 9. The CDR3 here is CASGLVVLLAGTQETQYF. In DNA, the CDR3 is TGTGCTAGTGGTTTGGTAGTTTTGCTAGCGGGGACCCAAGAGACCCAGTACTTC.

This clonotype was detected a few times. The V call is TRBV6-5, the J call TRBJ2-7; TRBD1 agrees at 7 bases. The V segment lost 3 bases and the J segment 4 bases; nucleotides outside the gene matches: 6. The CDR3 extends over 14 amino acids. Looked up from germline, CDR1 is MNHEY and CDR2 is SVGAGI. The CDR3 nucleotides read TGTGCCAGCAGTTATTTTACAGGGGAATACGAGCAGTACTTC. It translates to CASSYFTGEYEQYF.

This clonotype came up many times. This rearrangement joins TRBV28 to TRBJ2-7, with D tentatively TRBD1 (8 bases). Germline V gives CDR1 MDHEN, CDR2 SYDVKM. The length of the CDR3 is 15 residues. Trimming cost V 7 bases and J 0 bases, with 16 bases left between them. Written as DNA, the CDR3 is TGTGCCAGCACCTCCACAGGGGGGGGCTCCTACGAGCAGTACTTC. This codes for CASTSTGGGSYEQYF.

This clonotype showed up just a few times. This chain joins TRBV6-1 and TRBJ1-1; a possible D gene is TRBD1 (6 bases). Germline-derived CDR1 and CDR2 are MNHNS and SASEGT. The CDR3 length is 15 residues. With 5 bases removed from V and 3 bases from J, the gap between germline ends came to 16 bases. CDR3 sequence reads: CASSRGAGEDTEAFF. The CDR3, as DNA: TGTGCCAGCAGTCGCGGCGCAGGGGAGGACACTGAAGCTTTCTTT.